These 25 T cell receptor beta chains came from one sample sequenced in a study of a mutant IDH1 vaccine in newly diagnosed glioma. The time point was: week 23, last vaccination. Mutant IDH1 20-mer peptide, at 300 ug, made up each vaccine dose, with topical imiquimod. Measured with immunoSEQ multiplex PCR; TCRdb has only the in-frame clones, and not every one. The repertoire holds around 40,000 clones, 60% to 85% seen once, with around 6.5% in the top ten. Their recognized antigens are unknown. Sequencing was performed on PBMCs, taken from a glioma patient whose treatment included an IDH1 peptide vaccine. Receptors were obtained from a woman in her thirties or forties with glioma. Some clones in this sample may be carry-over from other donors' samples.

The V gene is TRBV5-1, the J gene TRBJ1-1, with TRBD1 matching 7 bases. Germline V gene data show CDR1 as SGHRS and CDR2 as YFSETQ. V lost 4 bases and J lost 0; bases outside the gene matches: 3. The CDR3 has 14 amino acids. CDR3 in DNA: TGCGCCAGCAGCCAGGGACAGATGAACACTGAAGCTTTCTTT. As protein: CASSQGQMNTEAFF.

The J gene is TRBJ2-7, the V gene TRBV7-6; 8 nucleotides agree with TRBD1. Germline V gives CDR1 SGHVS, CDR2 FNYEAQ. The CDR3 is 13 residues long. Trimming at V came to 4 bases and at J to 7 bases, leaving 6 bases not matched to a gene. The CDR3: CASSYGQGREQYF. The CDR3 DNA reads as TGTGCCAGCAGCTACGGACAGGGCCGTGAGCAGTACTTC. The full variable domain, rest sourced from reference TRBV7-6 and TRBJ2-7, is GAGVSQSPRYKVTKRGQDVALRCDPISGHVSLYWYRQALGQGPEFLTYFNYEAQQDKSGLPNDRFSAERPEGSISTLTIQRTEQRDSAMYRCASSYGQGREQYFGPGTRLTVT.

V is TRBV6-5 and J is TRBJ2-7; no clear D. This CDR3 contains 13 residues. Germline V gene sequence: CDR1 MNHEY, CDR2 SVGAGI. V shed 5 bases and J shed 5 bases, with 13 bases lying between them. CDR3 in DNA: TGTGCCAGCAGTAAACCCAAGGTGGACGAGCAGTACTTC. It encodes CASSKPKVDEQYF.

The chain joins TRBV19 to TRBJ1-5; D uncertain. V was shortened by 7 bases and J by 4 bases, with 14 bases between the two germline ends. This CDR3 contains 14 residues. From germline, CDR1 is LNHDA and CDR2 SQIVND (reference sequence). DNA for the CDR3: TGTGCCAGTACGGAGGGAGGCCTTAATCAGCCCCAGCATTTT. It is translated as CASTEGGLNQPQHF.

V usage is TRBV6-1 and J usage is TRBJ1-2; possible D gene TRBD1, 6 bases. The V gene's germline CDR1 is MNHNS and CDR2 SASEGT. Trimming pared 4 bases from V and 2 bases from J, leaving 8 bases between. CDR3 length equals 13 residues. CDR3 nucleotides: TGTGCCAGCAGTGGGACAGAGAACTATGGCTACACCTTC. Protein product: CASSGTENYGYTF.

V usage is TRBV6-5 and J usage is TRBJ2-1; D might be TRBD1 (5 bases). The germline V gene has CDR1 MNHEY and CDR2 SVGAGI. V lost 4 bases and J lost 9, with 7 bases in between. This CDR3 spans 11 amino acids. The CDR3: CASSSRVEQFF. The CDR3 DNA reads TGTGCCAGCAGTTCCAGGGTTGAGCAGTTCTTC.

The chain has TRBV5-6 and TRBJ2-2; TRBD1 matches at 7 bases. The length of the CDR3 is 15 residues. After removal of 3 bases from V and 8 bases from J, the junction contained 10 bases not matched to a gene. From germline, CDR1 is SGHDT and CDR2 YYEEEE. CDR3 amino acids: CASSYRDRKTGELFF. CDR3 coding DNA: TGTGCCAGCAGCTACCGGGACAGAAAGACGGGGGAGCTGTTTTTT.

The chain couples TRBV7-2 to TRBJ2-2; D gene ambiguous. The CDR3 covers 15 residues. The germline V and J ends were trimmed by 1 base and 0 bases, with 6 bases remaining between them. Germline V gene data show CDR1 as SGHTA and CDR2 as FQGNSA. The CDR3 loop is CASSLGGANTGELFF. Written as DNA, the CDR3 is TGTGCCAGCAGCTTAGGAGGTGCGAACACCGGGGAGCTGTTTTTT.

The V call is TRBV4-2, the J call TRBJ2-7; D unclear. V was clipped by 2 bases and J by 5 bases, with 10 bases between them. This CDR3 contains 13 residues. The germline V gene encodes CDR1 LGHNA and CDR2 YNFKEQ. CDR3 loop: CASSQPPSHEQYF. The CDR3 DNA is TGTGCCAGCAGCCAACCCCCTTCCCACGAGCAGTACTTC.

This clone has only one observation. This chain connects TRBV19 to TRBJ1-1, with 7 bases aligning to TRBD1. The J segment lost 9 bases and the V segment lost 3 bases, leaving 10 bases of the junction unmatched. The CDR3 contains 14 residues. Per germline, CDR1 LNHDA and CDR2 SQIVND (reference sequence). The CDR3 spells CASSIPHRGDKAFF. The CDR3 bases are TGTGCCAGTAGTATTCCCCACAGGGGAGATAAAGCTTTCTTT.

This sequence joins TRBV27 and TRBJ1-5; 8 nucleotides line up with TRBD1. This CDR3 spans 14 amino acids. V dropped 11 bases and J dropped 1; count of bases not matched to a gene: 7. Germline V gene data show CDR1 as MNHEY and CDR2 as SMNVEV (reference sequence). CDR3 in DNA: TGTGCCTCGTCAGGGGGCCCAAGCAATCAGCCCCAGCATTTT. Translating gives CASSGGPSNQPQHF.

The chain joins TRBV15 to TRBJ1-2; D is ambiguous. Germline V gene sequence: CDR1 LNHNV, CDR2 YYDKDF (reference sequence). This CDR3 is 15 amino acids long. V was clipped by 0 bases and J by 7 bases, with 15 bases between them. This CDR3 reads CATSRDLSQVLGYTF. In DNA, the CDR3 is TGTGCCACCAGCAGAGATTTATCGCAGGTACTTGGCTACACCTTC.

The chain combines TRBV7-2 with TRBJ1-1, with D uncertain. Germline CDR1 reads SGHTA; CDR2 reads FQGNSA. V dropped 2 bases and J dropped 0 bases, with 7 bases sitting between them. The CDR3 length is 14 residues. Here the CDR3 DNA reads TGTGCCAGCAGCTTAAGTCAGCTGAACACTGAAGCTTTCTTT. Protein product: CASSLSQLNTEAFF. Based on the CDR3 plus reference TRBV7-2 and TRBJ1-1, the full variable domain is GAGVSQSPSNKVTEKGKDVELRCDPISGHTALYWYRQSLGQGLEFLIYFQGNSAPDKSGLPSDRFSAERTGGSVSTLTIQRTQQEDSAVYLCASSLSQLNTEAFFGQGTRLTVV.

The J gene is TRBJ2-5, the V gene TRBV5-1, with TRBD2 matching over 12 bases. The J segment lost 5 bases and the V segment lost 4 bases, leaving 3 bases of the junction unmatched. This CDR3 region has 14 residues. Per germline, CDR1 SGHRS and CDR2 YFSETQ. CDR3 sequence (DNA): TGCGCCAGCAGCGGGGGGACTAGCGGGGAGACCCAGTACTTC. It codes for CASSGGTSGETQYF.

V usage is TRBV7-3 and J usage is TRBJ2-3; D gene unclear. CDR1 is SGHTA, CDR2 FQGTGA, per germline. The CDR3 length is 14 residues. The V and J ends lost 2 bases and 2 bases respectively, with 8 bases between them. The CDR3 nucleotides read TGTGCCAGCAGCTTAGACACCCTCACAGATACGCAGTATTTT. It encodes CASSLDTLTDTQYF.

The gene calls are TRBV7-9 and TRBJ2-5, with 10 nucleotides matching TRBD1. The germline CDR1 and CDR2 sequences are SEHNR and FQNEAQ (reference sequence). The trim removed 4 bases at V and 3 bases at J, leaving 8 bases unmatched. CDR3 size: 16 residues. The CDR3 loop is CASSSRGQGLEETQYF. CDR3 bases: TGTGCCAGCAGCTCCCGGGGACAGGGGCTAGAAGAGACCCAGTACTTC.

For the CDR3, the DNA is TGCGCCAGCAGATTTGGGGTTGAGCTGTTTTTT. Translated: CASRFGVELFF. The J gene is TRBJ2-2, the V gene TRBV4-1; D ambiguous. The CDR3 runs to 11 residues. V was cut by 6 bases and J by 11 bases, with 10 bases left in between. CDR1 MGHRA and CDR2 YSYEKL come from the germline V gene.

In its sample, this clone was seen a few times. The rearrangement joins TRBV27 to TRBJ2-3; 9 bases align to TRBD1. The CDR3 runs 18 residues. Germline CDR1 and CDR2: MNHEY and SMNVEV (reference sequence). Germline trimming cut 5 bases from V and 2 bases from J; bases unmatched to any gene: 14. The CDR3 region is CASSAGTGIFLLTDTQYF. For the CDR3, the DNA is TGTGCCAGCAGTGCCGGGACAGGGATTTTCCTCCTCACAGATACGCAGTATTTT.

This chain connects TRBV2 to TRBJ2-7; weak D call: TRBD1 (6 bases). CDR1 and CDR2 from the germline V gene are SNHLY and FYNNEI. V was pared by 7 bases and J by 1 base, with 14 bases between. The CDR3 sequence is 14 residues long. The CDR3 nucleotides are TGTGCCAGCACTCCAGGGACATTTTCCTACGAGCAGTACTTC. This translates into CASTPGTFSYEQYF.

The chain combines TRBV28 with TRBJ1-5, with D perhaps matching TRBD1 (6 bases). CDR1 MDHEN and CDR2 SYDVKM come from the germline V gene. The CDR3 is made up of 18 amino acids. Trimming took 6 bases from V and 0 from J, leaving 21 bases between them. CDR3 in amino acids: CASSQSGTRRYSNQPQHF. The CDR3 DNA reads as TGTGCCAGCAGCCAATCTGGGACACGACGTTATAGCAATCAGCCCCAGCATTTT.

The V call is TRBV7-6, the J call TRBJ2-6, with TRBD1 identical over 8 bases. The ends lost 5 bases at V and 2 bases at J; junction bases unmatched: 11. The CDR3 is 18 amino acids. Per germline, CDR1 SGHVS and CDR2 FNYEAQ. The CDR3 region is CASSPGQGSLAGANVLTF. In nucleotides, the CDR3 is TGTGCCAGCAGCCCAGGACAGGGTTCACTCGCTGGGGCCAACGTCCTGACTTTC.

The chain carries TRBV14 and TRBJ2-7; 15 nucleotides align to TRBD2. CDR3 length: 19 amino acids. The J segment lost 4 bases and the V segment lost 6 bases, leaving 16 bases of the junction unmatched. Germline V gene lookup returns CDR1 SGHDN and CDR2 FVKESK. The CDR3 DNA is TGTGCCAGCAGAGCGGAACCGGGACTAGCGGGAGGCCCACGGTACGAGCAGTACTTC. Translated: CASRAEPGLAGGPRYEQYF.

CDR3 sequence (DNA): TGTGCCAGTAGTATTAAGAACAGGGGGGGCCAGCCCCAGCATTTT. Encoded protein: CASSIKNRGGQPQHF. The J gene is TRBJ1-5, the V gene TRBV19; TRBD1 agrees at 8 bases. J lost 7 bases, V lost 3 bases, and 8 bases had no gene match. The CDR3 is 15 residues long. Germline V gene lookup returns CDR1 LNHDA and CDR2 SQIVND (reference sequence).

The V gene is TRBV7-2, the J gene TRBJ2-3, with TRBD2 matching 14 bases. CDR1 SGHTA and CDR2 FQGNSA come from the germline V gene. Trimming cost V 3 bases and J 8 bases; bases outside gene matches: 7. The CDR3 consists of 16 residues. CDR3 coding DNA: TGTGCCAGCAGCTTGGGACTAGCGGGGGCCGAGGGTACGCAGTATTTT. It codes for CASSLGLAGAEGTQYF.

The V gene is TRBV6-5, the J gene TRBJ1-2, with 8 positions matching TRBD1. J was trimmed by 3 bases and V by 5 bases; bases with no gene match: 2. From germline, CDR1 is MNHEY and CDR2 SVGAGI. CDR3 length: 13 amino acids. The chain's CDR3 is CASSMTGDYGYTF. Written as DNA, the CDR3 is TGTGCCAGCAGTATGACAGGGGACTATGGCTACACCTTC.